What follows is one T cell receptor beta chain and its context. Enrolment of Seattle patients took place during active infection, and they were followed longitudinally. Authors' methods: The assay estimated nucleated cells by amplifying reference gene primers. Repertoires were generated with immunoSEQ multiplex PCR, while TCRdb's copy carries only in-frame clones and drops some. The D gene and trimming were derived from the DNA, and the V and J assignments and clone size from that table. Among about 160,000 clones listed, around 92% were seen once. This record comes from a study of blood T cell repertoires in COVID-19. Looking at the study overall: Samples came from the United States, Italy and Spain, spanning acute and convalescent COVID-19.

The sequence derives from a man between 25 and 39 years old with COVID-19, enrolled during active disease. The material sequenced was peripheral blood.

The DNA of the CDR3 is TGTGCCAGCAGCTTAATGACCGGGGGGTCCTACAATGAGCAGTTCTTC. It yields the protein CASSLMTGGSYNEQFF. The V call is TRBV7-3, the J call TRBJ2-1, with 7 bases identical to TRBD2. V lost 1 base, J lost 1 base, and 4 bases stayed unmatched. Germline V gene lookup returns CDR1 SGHTA and CDR2 FQGTGA. The CDR3 is 16 residues long.